This T cell receptor beta chain was identified during a study of OX40 agonist ivuxolimab in advanced cancers. At the level of the whole study: Ivuxolimab was a fully human IgG2 agonistic monoclonal antibody targeting the costimulatory receptor OX40 (CD134). Intravenous ivuxolimab was administered to patients every 2 weeks at six dose levels: 0.01, 0.1, 0.3, 1.5, 3 and 10 mg/kg. Of the roughly 51 patients in dose escalation, about 20 had hepatocellular carcinoma, some 15 had melanoma, 9 had renal cell carcinoma and 9 had head and neck cancer. The dose-escalation cohort was about 86% male with a mean age of about 60 years, ranging from roughly 23 to 85. Prior anti-PD-1, anti-PD-L1 or anti-CTLA-4 therapy was permitted, and checkpoint inhibitors had been received by approximately 39% of dose-escalation patients. Partial responses occurred in three dose-escalation patients: two with cutaneous melanoma and one with hepatocellular carcinoma. The point of sequencing TCRbeta in the periphery was to test whether ivuxolimab changed TCR sequence diversity and drove clonal T-cell expansion. The paper covers the monotherapy dose-escalation part of the phase I ivuxolimab trial, which included N of about 50 patients.

This clone was recorded once. The antigen this receptor binds is unknown. No much larger clone is present one base from it, and per-base qualities are unavailable. Patients with a history of autoimmune disease or receiving systemic immunosuppression were excluded from the trial. Peripheral blood for TCR sequencing was collected from all dose cohorts at baseline, on cycle 4 day 1, and on cycle 7 day 1. Samples came from an open-label, multicenter, first-in-human phase I dose-escalation trial of ivuxolimab. Adults with locally advanced or metastatic melanoma, renal cell carcinoma, hepatocellular carcinoma or head and neck squamous cell carcinoma were enrolled in the trial. Before TCR sequencing, CD4+ T cells and CD8+ T cells from peripheral blood were sorted into separate populations. According to the germline V gene, CDR1 reads ENHRY and CDR2 reads SYGVKD. Reading from cysteine to phenylalanine, the CDR3 counts 13 amino acids. Just CDR3 DNA is preserved here, 39 bases in frame from base 1. V is clipped by 1 base and J by 2 bases, and the sequence between their germline boundaries is 5 bases long.

Genomic DNA was isolated from the sorted cells so that the TCRbeta CDR3 region could be sequenced. The immunoSEQ Assay was used to sequence the TCRbeta CDR3 regions. The table comes from immuneACCESS by way of TCRdb, which keeps in-frame sequences with V and J called. Part of the clones is missing from these tables; in studies checked, under half for an unresolved V gene and the rest for unknown reasons. The sample has 60,000 to 65,000 clones on record, 85% to 90% of them singletons. The ten largest clonotypes hold 9.5% to 14% of the sample. The paper's findings and limits, for the study overall: Clonal expansion of both CD4+ and CD8+ blood T cells was observed from baseline to week 6 at doses 0.1 to 3.0 mg/kg. Which antigens the clonally expanded peripheral T cells were specific for was not determined. Low levels of normalized T-cell clonal expansion were also shown by some nonresponding patients. After ivuxolimab, more expanded clones were found on average in CD8+ T cells than in CD4+ T cells. In the 0.1-3.0 mg/kg groups, partial responders were among the patients with the lowest normalized peripheral clonal expansion, particularly in CD8+ T cells.

The TCR was taken from an adult with an advanced solid tumor such as melanoma, head and neck, liver or kidney cancer. The specimen was CD4+ or CD8+ T cells sorted from blood, collected in a trial of the OX40 agonist ivuxolimab. This chain joins TRBV10-3 to TRBJ1-2, with the D gene uncertain. The DNA sequence is given as TGTGCCATCAGTGAGTTGGGAAACTATGGCTACACCTTC. It translates to CAISELGNYGYTF.